These T cell receptor beta chains were read from a single sample in a study of T cell repertoires in chronic hepatitis B. TCRdb's table, derived via immunoSEQ multiplex PCR, lists solely in-frame clones and lacks some. The table has some 600 clones, approximately 80% seen once. The sample comprised total CD8+ T cells from PBMCs. Source of these receptors: a human donor with chronic hepatitis B virus infection. CDR3s include the opening cysteine and the closing phenylalanine or tryptophan. The D gene is left open where the match is weak. Clone size is not always given. Where it is, it says once, few, many or a class for expanded clones.

-	12	TRBJ1-2	-	TRBV18	TGTGCCAGCTCACCAAAACGCCCTGGCTACACCTTC	CASSPKRPGYTF
-	14	TRBJ2-1	-	TRBV19	TGTGCCAGTAGTAAAGCGCTCGTATACAATGAGCAGTTCTTC	CASSKALVYNEQFF
-	16	TRBJ2-3	-	TRBV6-4	TGTGCCAGCAGTGACATCGGCGCAGGGCCCACAGATACGCAGTATTTT	CASSDIGAGPTDTQYF
-	15	TRBJ2-1	-	TRBV6-4	TGTGCCAGCGGTACTTCACACTCTAACTACAATGAGCAGTTCTTC	CASGTSHSNYNEQFF
-	13	TRBJ2-2	-	TRBV19	TGTGCCAGTGGGACCATTAACACCGGGGAGCTGTTTTTT	CASGTINTGELFF
-	14	TRBJ2-1	few	TRBV15	TGTGCCACCAGCGAACCGGGACCCCACAATGAGCAGTTCTTC	CATSEPGPHNEQFF
-	18	TRBJ2-5	-	TRBV5-1	TGCGCCAGCAGCTTGTCTTTTGAGTTGGCACACGACCAAGAGACCCAGTACTTC	CASSLSFELAHDQETQYF
TRBD1	15	TRBJ2-2	few	TRBV6-4	TGTGCCAGCAGTGATGGGACAGGGGAGACCGGGGAGCTGTTTTTT	CASSDGTGETGELFF
-	12	TRBJ2-6	-	TRBV19	TGTGCCAGTACAGATGGGGCCAACGTCCTGACTTTC	CASTDGANVLTF
-	15	TRBJ1-5	few	TRBV6-6	TGTGCCAGCAACCTGGACACGTATAGCAATCAGCCCCAGCATTTT	CASNLDTYSNQPQHF
-	13	TRBJ1-2	hyperexpanded	TRBV19	TGTGCCAGTTCGATAGGGGTTATGGATGGCTACACCTTC	CASSIGVMDGYTF
TRBD2	16	TRBJ2-1	-	TRBV4-1	TGCGCCAGCAGCCAAGTCCTAGCGGGGGATAGGAATGAGCAGTTCTTC	CASSQVLAGDRNEQFF
TRBD1	18	TRBJ2-7	-	TRBV10-3	TGTGCCATCAGTGAGTTTGGTGATCCCGGACAGGGGGAGTACGAGCAGTACTTC	CAISEFGDPGQGEYEQYF
-	19	TRBJ1-5	-	TRBV12-2	TGTGCAAGTCGCCTAATGGACAGGGGGCGCGTTGATGACAATCAGCCCCAGCATTTT	CASRLMDRGRVDDNQPQHF
TRBD2	14	TRBJ2-7	-	TRBV2	TGTGCCAGCAGTGAACTAGCGGGCTCCTACGAGCAGTACTTC	CASSELAGSYEQYF
-	12	TRBJ2-2	-	TRBV5-6	TGTGCCAGCCGAGGGGAATCCGGGGAGCTGTTTTTT	CASRGESGELFF
-	14	TRBJ2-7	-	TRBV9	TGTGCCAGACCGGGGGAGGCGGGGATCTACGAGCAGTACTTC	CARPGEAGIYEQYF
TRBD1	14	TRBJ1-1	-	TRBV4-3	TGCGCCAGCAGCGGGGCAGGGGGTTCCACTGAAGCTTTCTTT	CASSGAGGSTEAFF
-	16	TRBJ1-2	-	TRBV5-2	TGTGCCAGCAAAAAATTGGGAGTACGAAAGACCTATGGCTACACCTTC	CASKKLGVRKTYGYTF
TRBD2	16	TRBJ2-2	-	TRBV13	TGTGCCAGCAGCCCCAGCCCGGGACTAGAGGTCGGGGAGCTGTTTTTT	CASSPSPGLEVGELFF
TRBD1	15	TRBJ2-2	few	TRBV7-7	TGTGCTAGCAGCTATGCCGCAGGGGGTACCGGGGAGCTGTTTTTT	CASSYAAGGTGELFF
-	16	TRBJ1-3	-	TRBV4-3	TGCGCCAGCAGCCATAATCCGAGGGGCGCTGGAAACACCATATATTTT	CASSHNPRGAGNTIYF
-	13	TRBJ2-1	-	TRBV7-9	TGTGCCAGCAGCCTCCCTTCAACCTGGTTGCAGTTCTTC	CASSLPSTWLQFF
-	16	TRBJ2-1	few	TRBV30	TGTGCCTGGAGTTATCCTAGGGGGAATGGCTACAATGAGCAGTTCTTC	CAWSYPRGNGYNEQFF
-	15	TRBJ2-5	-	TRBV12-5	TGTGCTAGTGGTTTGGTACTTGGTGGAGCCGAGACCCAGTACTTC	CASGLVLGGAETQYF
-	14	TRBJ1-2	-	TRBV13	TGTGCCAGCAGCTTAGTCCGGGGGAGGAGTGGCTACACCTTC	CASSLVRGRSGYTF
TRBD1	15	TRBJ2-3	few	TRBV6-4	TGTGCCAGCAGTGATTCGGGACAGGGTGCAGATACGCAGTATTTT	CASSDSGQGADTQYF
-	15	TRBJ1-3	-	TRBV6-5	TGTGCCAGCACCTCCAATCCCGATCCTGGAAACACCATATATTTT	CASTSNPDPGNTIYF
TRBD2	12	TRBJ2-7	once	TRBV15	TGTGCCACCAGTAGGGGAGGGAACGAGCAGTGCTTC	CATSRGGNEQCF
-	14	TRBJ2-7	-	TRBV7-8	TGTGCCAGCAGCTTATTACCAGGAAACTACGAGCAGTACTTC	CASSLLPGNYEQYF
-	15	TRBJ1-1	-	TRBV6-1	TGTGCCAGCAGTGAATTCCCTGATGGGAAGGCTGAAGCTTTCTTT	CASSEFPDGKAEAFF
-	16	TRBJ1-2	few	TRBV11-1	TGTGCCAGCAGCTTAGATTCCCTTGGGGGCTCGGATGGCTACACCTTC	CASSLDSLGGSDGYTF
-	12	TRBJ2-5	-	TRBV2	TGTGCCAGCAGGGGTGGCCAAGAGACCCAGTACTTC	CASRGGQETQYF
-	13	TRBJ2-7	-	TRBV29-1	TGCAGCGTTGCGGGGGGCAGCTACTACGAGCAGTACTTC	CSVAGGSYYEQYF
-	14	TRBJ2-7	-	TRBV11-2	TGTGCCAGCAGCTTAGGGGACGGAATCTACGAGCAGTACTTC	CASSLGDGIYEQYF
-	15	TRBJ2-3	-	TRBV19	TGTGCCAGTGCCTCGGTCTGGGCTTCGCCAGATACGCAGTATTTT	CASASVWASPDTQYF
TRBD1	20	TRBJ2-2	-	TRBV5-1	TGCGCCAGCAGCTTGAGAAGGACAGGGGGCTCGGTTGTAAAGGGCGGGGAGCTGTTTTTT	CASSLRRTGGSVVKGGELFF
-	15	TRBJ1-5	-	TRBV6-1	TGTGCCAGCAGTGAGCCACAGTATAGCAATCAGCCCCAGCATTTT	CASSEPQYSNQPQHF
-	13	TRBJ2-4	-	TRBV5-4	TGTGCCAGCAGCGCAGCAGCCAAAAACATTCAGTACTTC	CASSAAAKNIQYF
-	17	TRBJ1-5	-	TRBV7-8	TGTGCCAGCAGCTTAGCGTCGGAGGGTGTCCCTGGGCAGCCCCAGCATTTT	CASSLASEGVPGQPQHF
-	12	TRBJ2-1	-	TRBV6-6	TGTGCCAGCCGCCATGCGGTCAATGAGCAGTTCTTC	CASRHAVNEQFF
-	14	TRBJ1-1	-	TRBV15	TGTGCCACCAGCCGACGGACAGCTAACACTGAAGCTTTCTTT	CATSRRTANTEAFF
-	17	TRBJ2-5	-	TRBV11-2	TGTGCCAGCAGCTTAGGTGGGACTGGGCTGGATTTAGAAACCCAGTACTTC	CASSLGGTGLDLETQYF
-	14	TRBJ2-7	-	TRBV19	TGTGCCAGTAGTATGACTTTGTGGGGGTACGAGCAGTACTTC	CASSMTLWGYEQYF
TRBD2	13	TRBJ2-1	-	TRBV9	TGTGCCAGCAGCGTAGAAGCGGGAGGTGAGCAGTTCTTC	CASSVEAGGEQFF
-	15	TRBJ2-7	-	TRBV9	TGTGCCAGCAGCGTAGATCCGGGACCTCCCTACGAGCAGTACTTC	CASSVDPGPPYEQYF
-	12	TRBJ2-4	-	TRBV21-1	TGTGGGGGAGGGCTAGCCAAAAACATTCAGTACTTC	CGGGLAKNIQYF
-	16	TRBJ2-5	-	TRBV6-1	TGTGCCAGCAGTGCCCTTGACGTTCACCCCCGGGAGACCCAGTACTTC	CASSALDVHPRETQYF
-	15	TRBJ2-5	-	TRBV4-1	TGCGCCAGCAGCCAACTGGGACTCCTACAAGAGACCCAGTACTTC	CASSQLGLLQETQYF
TRBD1	15	TRBJ2-1	-	TRBV9	TGTGCCAGCAGCCCTCGACAGGGGATGTACAATGAGCAGTTCTTC	CASSPRQGMYNEQFF
-	15	TRBJ2-1	-	TRBV7-2	TGTGCCAGCAGCGACGGACTAAGCTCCTACAATGAGCAGTTCTTC	CASSDGLSSYNEQFF
TRBD2	16	TRBJ2-1	-	TRBV5-1	TGCGCCAGCAGCTTGTACGGGACTAGCGTAAACAATGAGCAGTTCTTC	CASSLYGTSVNNEQFF
-	15	TRBJ2-7	-	TRBV4-3	TGCGCCAGCAGCCAAGATAGTGCGGTACCCTACGAGCAGTACTTC	CASSQDSAVPYEQYF
-	17	TRBJ2-5	-	TRBV28	TGTGCCAGCAGTTTTCCGGATGTCGGGAGCACCGAGGAGACCCAGTACTTC	CASSFPDVGSTEETQYF
TRBD2	13	TRBJ2-2	once	TRBV6-1	TGTGCCGGGACTAGCGGGTACACCGGGGAGCTGTTTTTT	CAGTSGYTGELFF
TRBD1	15	TRBJ2-2	-	TRBV25-1	TGTGCCAGCAGCGCGGACAGGGAGGTAACCGGGGAGCTGTTTTTT	CASSADREVTGELFF